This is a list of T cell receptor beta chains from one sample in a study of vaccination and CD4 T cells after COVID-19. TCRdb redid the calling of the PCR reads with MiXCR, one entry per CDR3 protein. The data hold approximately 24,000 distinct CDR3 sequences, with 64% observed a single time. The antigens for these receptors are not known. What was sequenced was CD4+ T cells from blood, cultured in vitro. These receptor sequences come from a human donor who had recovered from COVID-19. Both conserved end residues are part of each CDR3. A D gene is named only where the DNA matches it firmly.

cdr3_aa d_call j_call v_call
CASSLGKGLISNQPQHF NA TRBJ1-5 TRBV5-5
CASIMGDYGYTF NA TRBJ1-2 TRBV6-1
CAIGTGHNSPLHF TRBD1 TRBJ1-6 TRBV27
CASSPVSGVNEQFF NA TRBJ2-1 TRBV7-7
CASSQDRGQLSYNSPLHF TRBD1 TRBJ1-6 TRBV11-2
CASLFSGPHNQPQHF NA TRBJ1-5 TRBV28
CASNLRQGTNQPQHF TRBD1 TRBJ1-5 TRBV19
CASCLRENTEAFF NA TRBJ1-1 TRBV19
CASSPQSGEVYGYTF NA TRBJ1-2 TRBV7-9
CASSEALGGEASTDTQYF NA TRBJ2-3 TRBV2
CASSKNTEAFF NA TRBJ1-1 TRBV27
CASSYSITEQYF NA TRBJ2-7 TRBV6-5
CSARTGAGGGADTQYF TRBD2 TRBJ2-3 TRBV20-1
CSAGGTGRAHYGYTF TRBD1 TRBJ1-2 TRBV20-1
CATGPNTGELFF NA TRBJ2-2 TRBV27
CASSYRGGTEAFF NA TRBJ1-1 TRBV6-5
CASSLGQAGWELFF TRBD1 TRBJ2-2 TRBV7-2
CASSTRTSGTDTQYF TRBD2 TRBJ2-3 TRBV11-3
CASSLLSLGNEQYF NA TRBJ2-7 TRBV5-1
CSAGDGNSNQPQHF NA TRBJ1-5 TRBV20-1
CASRMGGSNSPLHF NA TRBJ1-6 TRBV12-3/TRBV12-4
CASSLGGLNTEAFF NA TRBJ1-1 TRBV7-2